This T cell receptor (beta chain) was profiled in a study of shared clonotypes between healthy human individuals. Study findings and constraints: Richness estimates generally favored naive over memory subsets.

The CDR3 sequence is 14 residues long. The germline gives CDR1 SGDLS, CDR2 YYNGEE. V was pared by 4 bases and J by 0 bases, with 10 bases between. The deep-level immunoSEQ assay was used. TCRdb keeps only in-frame clones here, not all; method: immunoSEQ multiplex PCR. The sample carries about 2.3 million clones, around 90% recorded once. As regards this clone: Its antigen is not known.

The chain combines TRBV9 with TRBJ1-1; a weak D match, TRBD1 (5 bases). The material sequenced was naive CD4+ T cells from PBMCs. Regarding subset: CD45RA+ positively selected. The source of this sequence is a man in his late teens or twenties in good health. Some clones in this sample may be carry-over from other donors' samples. In nucleotides, the CDR3 is TGTGCCAGCAGCCGGACACCCATGAACACTGAAGCTTTCTTT. This encodes CASSRTPMNTEAFF.